This TCR beta chain derives from a study of blood T cell repertoires in COVID-19. At the level of the study: COVID-19 samples, acute and convalescent, were from the United States, Italy and Spain.

Original analysis: Amplification with reference gene primers provided the estimates of nucleated cell counts. TCRdb's copy holds only in-frame clones and misses some; the assay was immunoSEQ multiplex PCR. The V and J calls and clone size come from that table; D and trimming were worked out from the DNA. This sample carries over 200,000 clones, 83% of them seen once, and the ten largest clones take around 1.3%. Seattle's enrolled individuals joined amid active infection and were then monitored longitudinally. This CDR3 has 15 amino acids. CDR1 LGHNA and CDR2 YSLEER come from the germline V gene. V was pared by 0 bases and J by 4 bases, with 10 bases between.

The gene calls are TRBV4-3 and TRBJ1-5, with a weak D call TRBD1 (5 bases). This TCR was sampled from a woman aged 25 to 45 with COVID-19, enrolled during active disease. Sequencing was carried out using peripheral blood. CDR3 nucleotides: TGCGCCAGCAGCCAAGAGCAGTCAGGGAATCAGCCCCAGCATTTT. Protein: CASSQEQSGNQPQHF.